Listed below are T cell receptor beta chains from one sample, sequenced in a study of alternative splicing in chronic myeloid leukemia remission. TCRdb re-called the bulk RNA-seq reads and shows each CDR3 protein once, DNA omitted. Of 320 or so distinct CDR3 sequences in the sample, about 95% were seen once. The sample comprised PBMCs. The receptor source for this set is a person aged 25 to 55 in good health. Both conserved end residues are part of each CDR3. Clone size is not always given. Where it is, it says once, few, many or a class for expanded clones.

TRBJ2-7,TRBV21-1,-,CASSTPTDLPRDSSYEQYF
TRBJ1-5,TRBV30,-,CAWSVQDNQPQHF
TRBJ2-7,TRBV28,-,CASSFERRDRYYEQYF
TRBJ2-7,TRBV6-6,-,CASSYQEYEQYF
TRBJ2-7,TRBV28,-,CASSFLVGQGALEQYF
TRBJ2-1,TRBV10-3,-,CAIKGGVKDEQFF
TRBJ1-2,TRBV3-1,-,CASSPQRGYRDGYTF
TRBJ2-1,TRBV12-3/TRBV12-4,-,CASSILSEQFF
TRBJ2-1,TRBV20-1,-,CSASFGGGSSYNEQFF
TRBJ1-3,TRBV7-2,-,CASSFGTSGNTIYF
TRBJ2-7,TRBV6-6,-,CASSHQGGDYEQYF
TRBJ2-7,TRBV6-1,-,CASSLPTGTAYEQYF
TRBJ1-3,TRBV28,-,CASRQGARGNTIYF
TRBJ2-1,TRBV24-1,once,CATKPPRKTGHSYNEQFF